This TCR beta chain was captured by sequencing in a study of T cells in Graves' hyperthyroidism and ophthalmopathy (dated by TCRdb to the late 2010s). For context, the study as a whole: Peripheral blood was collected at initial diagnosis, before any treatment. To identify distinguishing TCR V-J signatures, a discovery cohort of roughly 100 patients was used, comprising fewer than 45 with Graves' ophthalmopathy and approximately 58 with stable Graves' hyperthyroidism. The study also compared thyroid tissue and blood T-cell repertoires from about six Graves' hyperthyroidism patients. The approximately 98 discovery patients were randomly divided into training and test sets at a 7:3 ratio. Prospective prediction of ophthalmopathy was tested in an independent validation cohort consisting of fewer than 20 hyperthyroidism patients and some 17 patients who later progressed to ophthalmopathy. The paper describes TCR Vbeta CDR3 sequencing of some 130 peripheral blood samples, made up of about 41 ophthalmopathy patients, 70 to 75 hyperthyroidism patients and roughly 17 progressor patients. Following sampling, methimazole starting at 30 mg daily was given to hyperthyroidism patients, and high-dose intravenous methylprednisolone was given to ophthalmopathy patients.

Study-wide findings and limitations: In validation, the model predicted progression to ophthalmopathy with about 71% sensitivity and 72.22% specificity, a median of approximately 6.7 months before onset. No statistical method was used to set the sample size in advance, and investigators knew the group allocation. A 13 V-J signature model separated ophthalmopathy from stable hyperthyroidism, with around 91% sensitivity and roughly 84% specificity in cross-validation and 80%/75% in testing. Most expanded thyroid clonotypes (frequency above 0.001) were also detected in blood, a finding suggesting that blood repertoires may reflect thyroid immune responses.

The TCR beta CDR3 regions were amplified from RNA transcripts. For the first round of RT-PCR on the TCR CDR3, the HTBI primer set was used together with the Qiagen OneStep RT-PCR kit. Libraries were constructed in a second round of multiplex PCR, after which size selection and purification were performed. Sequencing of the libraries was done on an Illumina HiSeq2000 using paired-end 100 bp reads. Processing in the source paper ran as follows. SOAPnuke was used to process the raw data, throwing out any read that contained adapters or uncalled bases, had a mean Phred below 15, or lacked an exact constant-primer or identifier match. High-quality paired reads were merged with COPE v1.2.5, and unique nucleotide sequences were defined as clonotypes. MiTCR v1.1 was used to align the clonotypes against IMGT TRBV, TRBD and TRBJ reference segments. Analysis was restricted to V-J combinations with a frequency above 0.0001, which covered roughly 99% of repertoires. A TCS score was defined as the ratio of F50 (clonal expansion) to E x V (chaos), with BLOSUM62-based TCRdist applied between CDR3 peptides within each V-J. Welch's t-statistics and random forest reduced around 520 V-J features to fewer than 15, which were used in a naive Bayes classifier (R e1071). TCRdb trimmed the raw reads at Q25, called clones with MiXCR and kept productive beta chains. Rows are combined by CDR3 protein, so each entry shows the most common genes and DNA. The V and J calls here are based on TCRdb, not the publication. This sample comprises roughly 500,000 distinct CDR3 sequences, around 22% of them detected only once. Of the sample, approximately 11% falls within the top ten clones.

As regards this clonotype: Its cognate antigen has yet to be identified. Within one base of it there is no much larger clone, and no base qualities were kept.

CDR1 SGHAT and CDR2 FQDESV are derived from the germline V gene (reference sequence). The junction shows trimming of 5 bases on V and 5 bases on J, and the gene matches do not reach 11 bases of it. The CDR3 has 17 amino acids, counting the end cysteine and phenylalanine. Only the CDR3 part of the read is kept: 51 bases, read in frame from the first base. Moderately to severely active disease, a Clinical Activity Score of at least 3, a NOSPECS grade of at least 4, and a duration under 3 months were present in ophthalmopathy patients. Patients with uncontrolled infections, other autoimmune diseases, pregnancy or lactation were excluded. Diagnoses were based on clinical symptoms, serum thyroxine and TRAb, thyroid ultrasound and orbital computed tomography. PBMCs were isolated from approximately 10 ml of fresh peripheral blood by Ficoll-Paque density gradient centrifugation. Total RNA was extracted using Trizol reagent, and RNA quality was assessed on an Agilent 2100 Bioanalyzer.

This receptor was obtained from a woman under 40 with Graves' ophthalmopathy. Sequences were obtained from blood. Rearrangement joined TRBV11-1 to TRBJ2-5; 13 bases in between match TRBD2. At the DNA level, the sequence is TGTGCCAGCAGCCTCGGACTAGCGGGGGAGTTGGAGGAGACCCAGTACTTC. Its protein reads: CASSLGLAGELEETQYF.